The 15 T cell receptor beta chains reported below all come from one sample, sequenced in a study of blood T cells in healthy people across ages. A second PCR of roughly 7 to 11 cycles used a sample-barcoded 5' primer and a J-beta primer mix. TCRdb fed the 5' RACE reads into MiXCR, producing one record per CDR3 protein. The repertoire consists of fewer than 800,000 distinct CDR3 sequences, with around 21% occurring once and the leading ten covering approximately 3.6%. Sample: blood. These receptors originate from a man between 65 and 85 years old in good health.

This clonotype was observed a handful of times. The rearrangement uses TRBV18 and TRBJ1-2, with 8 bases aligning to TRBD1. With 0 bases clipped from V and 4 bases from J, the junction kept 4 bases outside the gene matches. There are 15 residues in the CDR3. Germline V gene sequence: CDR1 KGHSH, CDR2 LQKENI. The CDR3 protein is CASSPPAQGAYGYTF. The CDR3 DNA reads TGTGCCAGCTCACCACCGGCCCAGGGGGCCTATGGCTACACCTTC.

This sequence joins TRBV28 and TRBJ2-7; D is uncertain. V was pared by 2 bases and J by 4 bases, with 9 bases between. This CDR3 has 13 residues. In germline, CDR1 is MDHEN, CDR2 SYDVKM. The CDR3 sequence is CASSLGPRYEQYF. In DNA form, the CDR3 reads TGTGCCAGCAGTTTAGGACCTCGTTACGAGCAGTACTTC.

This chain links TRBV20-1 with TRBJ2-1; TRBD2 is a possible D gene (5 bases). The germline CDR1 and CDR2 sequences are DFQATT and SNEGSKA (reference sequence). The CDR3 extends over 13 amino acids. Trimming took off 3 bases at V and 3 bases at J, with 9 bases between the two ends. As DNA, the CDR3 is TGCAGTGCTAGTCGAGGGAGCTACAATGAGCAGTTCTTC. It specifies CSASRGSYNEQFF.

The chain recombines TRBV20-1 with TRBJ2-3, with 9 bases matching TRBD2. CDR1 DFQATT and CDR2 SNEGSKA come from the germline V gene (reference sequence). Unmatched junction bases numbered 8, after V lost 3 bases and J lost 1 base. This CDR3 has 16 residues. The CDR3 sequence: CSARDPWTSGTDTQYF. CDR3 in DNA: TGCAGTGCTAGGGACCCCTGGACTAGCGGCACAGATACGCAGTATTTT.

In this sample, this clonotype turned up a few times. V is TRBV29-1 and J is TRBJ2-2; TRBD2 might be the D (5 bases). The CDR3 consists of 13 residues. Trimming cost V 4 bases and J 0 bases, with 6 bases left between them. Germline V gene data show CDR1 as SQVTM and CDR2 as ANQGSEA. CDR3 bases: TGCAGCGTTGGGACTTCGAACACCGGGGAGCTGTTTTTT. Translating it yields CSVGTSNTGELFF.

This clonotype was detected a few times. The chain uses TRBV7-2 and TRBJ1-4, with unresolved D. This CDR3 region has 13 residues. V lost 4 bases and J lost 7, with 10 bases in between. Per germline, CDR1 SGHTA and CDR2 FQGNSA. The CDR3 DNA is TGTGCCAGCAGCTCCCACACTTTTGAAAAACTGTTTTTT. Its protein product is CASSSHTFEKLFF.

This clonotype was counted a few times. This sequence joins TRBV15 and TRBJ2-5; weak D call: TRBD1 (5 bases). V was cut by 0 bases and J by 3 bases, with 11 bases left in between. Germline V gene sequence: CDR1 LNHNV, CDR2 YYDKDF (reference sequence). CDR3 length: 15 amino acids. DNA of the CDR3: TGTGCCACCAGCAGAGATTCAGGGTTCAAAGAGACCCAGTACTTC. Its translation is CATSRDSGFKETQYF.

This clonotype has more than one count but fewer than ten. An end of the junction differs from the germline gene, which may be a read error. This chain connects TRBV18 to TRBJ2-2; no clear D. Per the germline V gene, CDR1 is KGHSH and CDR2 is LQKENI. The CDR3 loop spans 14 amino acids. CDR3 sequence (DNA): TGTGCCGGCTCACCGATAACGAACACCGGGGAGCTGTTTTTT. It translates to CAGSPITNTGELFF.

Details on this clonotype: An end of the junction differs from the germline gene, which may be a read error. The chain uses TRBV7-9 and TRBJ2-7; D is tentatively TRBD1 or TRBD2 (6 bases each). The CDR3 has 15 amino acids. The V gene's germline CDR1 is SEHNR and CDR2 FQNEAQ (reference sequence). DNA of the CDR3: TGTGCCAGCAGCTTAGTAACAGGGAGGTCCTACGGGCAGTACTTC. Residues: CASSLVTGRSYGQYF.

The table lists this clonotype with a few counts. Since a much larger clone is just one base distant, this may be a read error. The CDR3 spells CASSPPEPGELFF. Here the CDR3 DNA reads TGTGCCAGCAGCCCCCCGGAGCCCGGGGAGCTGTTTTTT. The chain links TRBV6-6 to TRBJ2-2, with D hard to call. V was trimmed by 6 bases and J by 6 bases, leaving 11 bases between them. The CDR3 is 13 amino acids. Germline loops: CDR1 MNHNY, CDR2 SVGAGI (reference sequence).

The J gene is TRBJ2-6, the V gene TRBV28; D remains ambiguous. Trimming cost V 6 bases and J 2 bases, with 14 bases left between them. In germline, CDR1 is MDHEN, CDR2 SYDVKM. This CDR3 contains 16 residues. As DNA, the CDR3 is TGTGCCAGCAGGTCTATTTCGGGTCCTGGGGCCAACGTCCTGACTTTC. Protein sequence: CASRSISGPGANVLTF.

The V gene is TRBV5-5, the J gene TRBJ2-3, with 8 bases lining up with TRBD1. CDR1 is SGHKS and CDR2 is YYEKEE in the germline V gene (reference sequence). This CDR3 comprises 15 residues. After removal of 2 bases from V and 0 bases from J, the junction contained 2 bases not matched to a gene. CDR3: CASSFGDRSTDTQYF. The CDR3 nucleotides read TGTGCCAGCAGCTTCGGGGACAGGAGCACAGATACGCAGTATTTT.

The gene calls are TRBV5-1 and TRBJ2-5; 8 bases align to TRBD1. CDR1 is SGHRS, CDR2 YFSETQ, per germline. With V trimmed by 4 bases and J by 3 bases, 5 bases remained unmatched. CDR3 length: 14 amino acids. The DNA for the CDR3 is TGCGCCAGCAGCACAGGACAGGGAAAAGAGACCCAGTACTTC. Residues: CASSTGQGKETQYF.

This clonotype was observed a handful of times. The CDR3 nucleotides read TGTGCCAGCAGGGGAAAATACGAGCAGTACTTC. It specifies CASRGKYEQYF. J is TRBJ2-7 and V is TRBV3-1; D remains ambiguous. This CDR3 region has 11 residues. Germline V gives CDR1 LGHDT, CDR2 YNNKEL (reference sequence). Trimming took 6 bases from V and 4 from J, leaving 7 bases between them.

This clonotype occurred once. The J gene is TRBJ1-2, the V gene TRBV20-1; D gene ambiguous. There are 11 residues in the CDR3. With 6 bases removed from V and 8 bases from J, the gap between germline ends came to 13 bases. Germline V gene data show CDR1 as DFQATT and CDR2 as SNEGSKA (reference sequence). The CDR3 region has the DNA TGCAGTGCCCTACCCGAGGGAGGCTACACCTTC. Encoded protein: CSALPEGGYTF.